Sequencing of this TCR beta chain was carried out in a study of T cells in Graves' hyperthyroidism and ophthalmopathy. General observations from the study: Ophthalmopathy was distinguished from stable hyperthyroidism by 13 V-J signatures.

RNA transcripts were the template for amplifying TCR beta CDR3 regions. The HTBI primer set drove a first-round RT-PCR of the TCR CDR3. TCRdb reanalysed the multiplex PCR reads using MiXCR and keeps one entry per CDR3 protein. The table includes 640,000 or so distinct CDR3 sequences, over 12% detected once. This clonotype showed up just a few times. Its antigen is unidentified. The specimen sequenced was blood. The clonotype was recovered from a woman aged 18-29 years with Graves' ophthalmopathy.

The DNA for the CDR3 is TGCGCCAGCAGCCCCTTGGGGACTAAAGAGACCCAGTACTTC. It yields the protein CASSPLGTKETQYF. The chain carries TRBV4-1 and TRBJ2-5, with 7 bases fitting TRBD2. The CDR3 runs to 14 residues. CDR1 is MGHRA and CDR2 is YSYEKL in the germline V gene. J lost 3 bases, V lost 4 bases, and 5 bases had no gene match.